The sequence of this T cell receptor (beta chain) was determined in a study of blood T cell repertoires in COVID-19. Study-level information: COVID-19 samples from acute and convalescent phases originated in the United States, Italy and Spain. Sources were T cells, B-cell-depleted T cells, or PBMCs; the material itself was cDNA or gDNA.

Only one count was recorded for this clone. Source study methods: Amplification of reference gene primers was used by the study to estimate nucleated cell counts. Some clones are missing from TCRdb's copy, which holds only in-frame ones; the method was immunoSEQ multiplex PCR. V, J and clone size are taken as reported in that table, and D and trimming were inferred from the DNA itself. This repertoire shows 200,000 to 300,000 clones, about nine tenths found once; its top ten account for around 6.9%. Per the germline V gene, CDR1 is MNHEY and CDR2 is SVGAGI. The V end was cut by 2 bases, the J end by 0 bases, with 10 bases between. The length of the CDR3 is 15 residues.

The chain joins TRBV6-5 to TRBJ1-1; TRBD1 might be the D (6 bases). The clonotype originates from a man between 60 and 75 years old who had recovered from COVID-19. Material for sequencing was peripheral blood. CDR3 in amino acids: CASSYNPGVNTEAFF. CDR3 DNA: TGTGCCAGCAGTTACAATCCAGGGGTGAACACTGAAGCTTTCTTT.